Below are 20 T cell receptor beta chains sequenced from a single sample in a study of human T cells and chemical hapten exposure. Extraction yielded total RNA from whole blood (unfractionated). TCRdb re-derived calls from the 5' RACE reads in MiXCR, one entry per CDR3 protein. The table includes roughly 110,000 distinct CDR3 sequences, approximately 19% detected once. These receptors were taken from a human donor in good health.

This clonotype turned up a few times. The chain has TRBV7-3 and TRBJ1-4; D ambiguous. The germline CDR1 and CDR2 sequences are SGHTA and FQGTGA. The V end was cut by 6 bases, the J end by 7 bases, with 18 bases between. The length of the CDR3 is 15 residues. Written as DNA, the CDR3 is TGTGCCAGCAGTCCCTCCGGGAGAGGGCCTGAAAAACTGTTTTTT. Translation: CASSPSGRGPEKLFF.

This clonotype was counted a few times. V is TRBV29-1 and J is TRBJ2-7; perhaps TRBD1 as D (6 bases). Germline assignment: CDR1 SQVTM and CDR2 ANQGSEA. The CDR3 consists of 15 residues. Trimming took 1 base from V and 2 from J, leaving 15 bases between them. For the CDR3, the DNA is TGCAGCGTTGAAGGGTTGACAGGCCAGACCTACGAGCAGTACTTC. As protein: CSVEGLTGQTYEQYF.

The chain carries TRBV24-1 and TRBJ2-3; 7 nucleotides align to TRBD1. The length of the CDR3 is 15 residues. In germline, CDR1 is KGHDR, CDR2 SFDVKD. The trim removed 7 bases at V and 6 bases at J, leaving 12 bases unmatched. This CDR3 is CATSQGVNPPDTQYF. Written as DNA, the CDR3 is TGTGCCACCAGCCAGGGGGTGAATCCTCCGGATACGCAGTATTTT.

In its sample, this clonotype was seen a few times. The V gene is TRBV18, the J gene TRBJ2-1; D not resolved. Germline CDR1 is KGHSH and CDR2 is LQKENI. Trimming took off 4 bases at V and 7 bases at J, with 11 bases between the two ends. This CDR3 region has 13 residues. The DNA of the CDR3 is TGTGCCAGCTCACAAGTTGAGGCAAATGAGCAGTTCTTC. Translating gives CASSQVEANEQFF.

This clonotype has just one count. The chain uses TRBV12-3 or TRBV12-4 and TRBJ1-3; TRBD1 is a possible D gene (6 bases). This CDR3 contains 18 residues. V lost 2 bases, J lost 0 bases, and 17 bases lay in between. The DNA of the CDR3 is TGTGCCAGCAGTTTAAACCCAGGGGCAGGGAGCTCTGGAAACACCATATATTTT. Its protein product is CASSLNPGAGSSGNTIYF.

This clonotype turned up a few times. The chain joins TRBV6-2 or TRBV6-3 to TRBJ2-1; D is uncertain. Germline CDR1 MNHEY, CDR2 SVGEGT. V was cut by 0 bases and J by 7 bases, with 10 bases left in between. The CDR3 length is 14 residues. CDR3: CASSYSVQANEQFF. The DNA of the CDR3 is TGTGCCAGCAGTTACTCGGTCCAGGCTAATGAGCAGTTCTTC.

This clonotype was counted a few times. The J gene is TRBJ2-7, the V gene TRBV20-1, with 7 positions matching TRBD1. V lost 0 bases, J lost 2 bases, and 7 bases stayed unmatched. The CDR3 sequence is 15 residues long. Germline V gene sequence: CDR1 DFQATT, CDR2 SNEGSKA (reference sequence). The CDR3 bases are TGCAGTGCTAGAGACCCCGGGACAGCTGCCTACGAGCAGTACTTC. Encoded protein: CSARDPGTAAYEQYF.

This sequence joins TRBV7-6 and TRBJ1-1, with D possibly TRBD1 on 6 matching bases. Germline lookup yields CDR1 SGHVS and CDR2 FNYEAQ. This CDR3 has 16 residues. The ends were cut back, 1 base at V and 5 bases at J, with 17 bases in the middle. The CDR3 here is CASSLVQGHGGTEAFF. In DNA, the CDR3 is TGTGCCAGCAGCTTAGTGCAGGGGCATGGAGGGACTGAAGCTTTCTTT. Variable domain in full (rest from reference TRBV7-6 and TRBJ1-1): GAGVSQSPRYKVTKRGQDVALRCDPISGHVSLYWYRQALGQGPEFLTYFNYEAQQDKSGLPNDRFSAERPEGSISTLTIQRTEQRDSAMYRCASSLVQGHGGTEAFFGQGTRLTVV.

The chain couples TRBV5-5 to TRBJ2-3, with D possibly matching TRBD1 (5 bases). TRBJ1-5 explains the end of the DNA better; the J call may be wrong. The germline CDR1 and CDR2 sequences are SGHKS and YYEKEE (reference sequence). CDR3 length equals 15 residues. The CDR3 DNA is TGTGCCAGCAGCTTTATAACAGGAGGCACAGATACGCAGCATTTT. Amino acid sequence: CASSFITGGTDTQHF.

This sequence joins TRBV30 and TRBJ1-2; 7 bases agree with TRBD1. This CDR3 region has 14 residues. Germline V gene data show CDR1 as GTSNPN and CDR2 as SVGIG (reference sequence). Trimming took 1 base from V and 6 from J; bases not matched to a gene: 8. This chain's CDR3 is CAWSGPGTVNGYTF. CDR3 DNA: TGTGCCTGGAGTGGCCCCGGGACAGTCAATGGCTACACCTTC.

This clonotype has a handful of counts. The chain carries TRBV7-3 and TRBJ2-2; maybe TRBD2 (5 bases). Germline loops: CDR1 SGHTA, CDR2 FQGTGA. The CDR3 contains 14 residues. V lost 4 bases to trimming and J lost 4 bases, with 10 bases between them. This chain's CDR3 is CASSSQAVTGELFF. In DNA, the CDR3 is TGTGCCAGCAGCTCCCAAGCGGTCACCGGGGAGCTGTTTTTT.

The chain joins TRBV12-3 or TRBV12-4 to TRBJ1-2; no clear D. Trimming cost V 6 bases and J 3 bases, with 8 bases left between them. This CDR3 comprises 12 residues. CDR3 sequence: CASRWSDYGYTF. CDR3 nucleotide sequence: TGTGCCAGCAGATGGTCCGACTATGGCTACACCTTC.

This clonotype was counted only a few times. This chain uses TRBV7-9 with TRBJ1-1; D may be TRBD1 (5 bases). V gave up 3 bases and J gave up 5 bases, with 10 bases separating them. The CDR3 contains 13 residues. Germline assignment: CDR1 SEHNR and CDR2 FQNEAQ (reference sequence). The CDR3 DNA reads TGTGCCAGCAGCTTTCAAGGGGAGACTGAAGCTTTCTTT. This gives the protein CASSFQGETEAFF. Full variable domain (remainder filled in from reference TRBV7-9 and TRBJ1-1): DTGVSQNPRHKITKRGQNVTFRCDPISEHNRLYWYRQTLGQGPEFLTYFQNEAQLEKSRLLSDRFSAERPKGSFSTLEIQRTEQGDSAMYLCASSFQGETEAFFGQGTRLTVV.

The V gene is TRBV12-3 or TRBV12-4, the J gene TRBJ2-1; weak D call: TRBD2 (5 bases). Trimming removed 3 bases at V and 9 bases at J, with 15 bases between. The CDR3 spans 14 residues. CDR3 coding DNA: TGTGCCAGCAGTTTTCGGGCTAGCCACGTTGAGCAGTTCTTC. Encoded protein: CASSFRASHVEQFF.

V is TRBV6-5 and J is TRBJ2-4; D gene unclear. Germline CDR1 reads MNHEY; CDR2 reads SVGAGI. This CDR3 region has 16 residues. Trimming removed 0 bases from V and 2 bases from J, with 11 bases in between. CDR3 amino acids: CASSYSRFSTKNIQYF. The CDR3 DNA follows: TGTGCCAGCAGTTACTCAAGGTTCTCGACCAAAAACATTCAGTACTTC.

The chain joins TRBV11-2 to TRBJ2-1, with a possible D match to TRBD2 (6 bases). The CDR3 totals 15 residues. The germline gives CDR1 SGHAT, CDR2 FQNNGV. Trimming took off 4 bases at V and 3 bases at J, with 13 bases between the two ends. Here the CDR3 reads CASSSSGLSYNEQFF. As DNA, the CDR3 is TGTGCCAGCAGCTCCTCGGGACTGAGCTACAATGAGCAGTTCTTC.

There are a few counts of this clonotype. The chain links TRBV5-4 to TRBJ2-1, with 13 bases that match TRBD2. J gave up 6 bases and V 1 base, and 7 bases lay outside the gene matches. Per germline, CDR1 SGHNT and CDR2 YYREEE (reference sequence). This CDR3 has 17 amino acids. The CDR3 coding sequence is TGTGCCAGCAGCTTGACGGGACTAGCGGGGAAGTTCAATGAGCAGTTCTTC. Its protein is CASSLTGLAGKFNEQFF. Looking up the rest from reference TRBV5-4 and TRBJ2-1 gives the full variable domain: ETGVTQSPTHLIKTRGQQVTLRCSSQSGHNTVSWYQQALGQGPQFIFQYYREEENGRGNFPPRFSGLQFPNYSSELNVNALELDDSALYLCASSLTGLAGKFNEQFFGPGTRLTVL.

The chain has TRBV7-3 and TRBJ2-2, with D perhaps matching TRBD1 or TRBD2 (5 bases each). Germline CDR1 and CDR2: SGHTA and FQGTGA. The V and J ends lost 5 bases and 5 bases respectively, with 18 bases between them. CDR3 length: 16 amino acids. CDR3 DNA: TGTGCCAGCAGCCTAGTTGGGGGAGTAGGGACCGGGGAGCTGTTTTTT. It is translated as CASSLVGGVGTGELFF. The full variable domain, with the rest looked up from reference TRBV7-3 and TRBJ2-2, is GAGVSQTPSNKVTEKGKYVELRCDPISGHTALYWYRQSLGQGPEFLIYFQGTGAADDSGLPNDRFFAVRPEGSVSTLKIQRTERGDSAVYLCASSLVGGVGTGELFFGEGSRLTVL.

The chain links TRBV4-2 to TRBJ1-6; a weak D match, TRBD1 (5 bases). The CDR3 runs 17 residues. The V gene lost 3 bases and the J gene lost 7 bases, with 19 bases spanning the gap. CDR1 and CDR2 from the germline V gene are LGHNA and YNFKEQ. The CDR3 sequence is CASSHLKWGEGNSPLHF. In DNA, the CDR3 is TGTGCCAGCAGCCACCTCAAGTGGGGCGAGGGGAATTCACCCCTCCACTTT.

This clonotype has ten or more counts. The rearrangement joins TRBV28 to TRBJ2-1; 12 nucleotides line up with TRBD2. Germline CDR1 reads MDHEN; CDR2 reads SYDVKM. Germline trimming cut 2 bases from V and 6 bases from J; bases unmatched to any gene: 2. The CDR3 is 15 residues long. The CDR3 DNA reads TGTGCCAGCAGTTTAGAACTAGCGGGGGGCAATGAGCAGTTCTTC. Its translation: CASSLELAGGNEQFF. Full variable domain (outside the CDR3, taken from reference TRBV28 and TRBJ2-1): DVKVTQSSRYLVKRTGEKVFLECVQDMDHENMFWYRQDPGLGLRLIYFSYDVKMKEKGDIPEGYSVSREKKERFSLILESASTNQTSMYLCASSLELAGGNEQFFGPGTRLTVL.